The rows below give T cell receptor beta chains drawn from one sample of a study of blood T cells in healthy people across ages. TCRdb reprocessed the 5' RACE reads with MiXCR, giving one entry per CDR3 protein. Of roughly 640,000 distinct CDR3 sequences listed, 25% to 30% are singletons. Sequenced: blood. The origin of the receptors is a woman at least 80 years old in good health. CDR3s include the opening cysteine and the closing phenylalanine or tryptophan. The order of the fields is J gene, V gene, clone size, D gene, CDR3 DNA, CDR3 protein. A D gene is named only where the DNA matches it firmly. Clone size is shown for a subset of rows, as once, few, many or a class of expanded clone.

j_gene: TRBJ2-3; v_gene: TRBV10-3; abundance: many; d_gene: TRBD2; CDR3nt: TGTGCCATCAGTCCTAGCGGGGCGCGGGATACGCAGTATTTT; CDR3aa: CAISPSGARDTQYF
j_gene: TRBJ1-2; v_gene: TRBV19; abundance: -; d_gene: -; CDR3nt: TGTGCCAGTACCGGGGATGGCTACACCTTC; CDR3aa: CASTGDGYTF
j_gene: TRBJ2-5; v_gene: TRBV12-3/TRBV12-4; abundance: many; d_gene: -; CDR3nt: TGTGCCAGCAGCTTCCTGGCCCCACGGGAGACCCAGTACTTC; CDR3aa: CASSFLAPRETQYF
j_gene: TRBJ2-1; v_gene: TRBV14; abundance: -; d_gene: TRBD2; CDR3nt: TGTGCCAGCAGCCAAGATGTTCCTAGCGGGGGGGGCAATGAGCAGTTCTTC; CDR3aa: CASSQDVPSGGGNEQFF
j_gene: TRBJ2-7; v_gene: TRBV7-9; abundance: many; d_gene: TRBD1; CDR3nt: TGTGCCAGCAGCGAACGCGGGACAGGGTACTACGAGCAGTACTTC; CDR3aa: CASSERGTGYYEQYF
j_gene: TRBJ2-1; v_gene: TRBV9; abundance: few; d_gene: TRBD2; CDR3nt: TGTGCCAGCAGCGTAGCTGGTAGCGGGGGGGTCAATGAGCAGTTCTTC; CDR3aa: CASSVAGSGGVNEQFF
j_gene: TRBJ2-2; v_gene: TRBV20-1; abundance: -; d_gene: TRBD2; CDR3nt: TGCAGTGCTAGAGGAGCGGGGGGCACACGAATGGAGCTGTTTTTT; CDR3aa: CSARGAGGTRMELFF
j_gene: TRBJ2-5; v_gene: TRBV20-1; abundance: -; d_gene: -; CDR3nt: TGCAGTGCACAGTTACAAGAGACCCAGTACTTC; CDR3aa: CSAQLQETQYF
j_gene: TRBJ1-5; v_gene: TRBV9; abundance: -; d_gene: -; CDR3nt: TGTGCCAGTAGCGTAGGGGTAAGCAATCAGCCCCGGCATTTT; CDR3aa: CASSVGVSNQPRHF
j_gene: TRBJ2-7; v_gene: TRBV5-1; abundance: many; d_gene: -; CDR3nt: TGCGCCAGCAGCTTGGCCTTAGCGGATACCTACGAGCAGTACTTC; CDR3aa: CASSLALADTYEQYF
j_gene: TRBJ2-7; v_gene: TRBV5-1; abundance: -; d_gene: -; CDR3nt: TGCGCCAGCAGCCTCGACGGGAACTACGAGCAGTACTTC; CDR3aa: CASSLDGNYEQYF
j_gene: TRBJ2-3; v_gene: TRBV20-1; abundance: -; d_gene: -; CDR3nt: TGCAGTGGTGAGCCGGGCTCTGCAGATACGCAGTATTTT; CDR3aa: CSGEPGSADTQYF
j_gene: TRBJ2-3; v_gene: TRBV28; abundance: many; d_gene: -; CDR3nt: TGTGCCAGCAGGGAGAACTTAGGAGGGCGGGATACGCAGTATTTT; CDR3aa: CASRENLGGRDTQYF
j_gene: TRBJ1-6; v_gene: TRBV7-2; abundance: many; d_gene: -; CDR3nt: TGTGCCAGCAGCTTAGCTCCCAGCTTGAATTCACCCCTCCACTTT; CDR3aa: CASSLAPSLNSPLHF
j_gene: TRBJ2-1; v_gene: TRBV10-3; abundance: -; d_gene: -; CDR3nt: TGTGCCATCGGGCTAGCGCCTAATCTAAGCTCCTACAATGAGCAGTTCTTC; CDR3aa: CAIGLAPNLSSYNEQFF
j_gene: TRBJ2-5; v_gene: TRBV12-3/TRBV12-4; abundance: many; d_gene: TRBD2; CDR3nt: TGTGCCAGCAGTCGGGGACTAGCGGGGGGGAGAGAGACCCAGTACTTC; CDR3aa: CASSRGLAGGRETQYF
j_gene: TRBJ1-2; v_gene: TRBV5-6; abundance: -; d_gene: -; CDR3nt: TGTGCCGGCAGCCATGGGACCGCCGCTAACTATGGCTACACCTTC; CDR3aa: CAGSHGTAANYGYTF
j_gene: TRBJ2-1; v_gene: TRBV7-3; abundance: -; d_gene: TRBD2; CDR3nt: TGTGCCAGCAGCGCGGGACTACATGGCTATGAGCAGTTCTTC; CDR3aa: CASSAGLHGYEQFF
j_gene: TRBJ2-3; v_gene: TRBV5-4; abundance: many; d_gene: TRBD2; CDR3nt: TGTGCCAGCAGCCGGACTAGCGGTTTATGGGGCACAGATACGCAGTATTTT; CDR3aa: CASSRTSGLWGTDTQYF
j_gene: TRBJ2-3; v_gene: TRBV9; abundance: many; d_gene: TRBD1; CDR3nt: TGTGCCAGCAGCCCACAGGGGAATGTTGCAGATACGCAGTATTTT; CDR3aa: CASSPQGNVADTQYF
j_gene: TRBJ1-1; v_gene: TRBV14; abundance: -; d_gene: -; CDR3nt: TGTGCCAGCAGCGAAACAGGACTTACTGAAGCTTTCTTT; CDR3aa: CASSETGLTEAFF
j_gene: TRBJ1-5; v_gene: TRBV27; abundance: many; d_gene: TRBD1; CDR3nt: TGTGCCAGCAGTTTATCGGGGACAGGGGTCCTCCCTAGCAATCAGCCCCAGCATTTT; CDR3aa: CASSLSGTGVLPSNQPQHF
j_gene: TRBJ2-3; v_gene: TRBV20-1; abundance: once; d_gene: TRBD2; CDR3nt: TGCAGTGCTAGAGACCCCAACGGGGGGGATATTGATACGCAGTATTTT; CDR3aa: CSARDPNGGDIDTQYF